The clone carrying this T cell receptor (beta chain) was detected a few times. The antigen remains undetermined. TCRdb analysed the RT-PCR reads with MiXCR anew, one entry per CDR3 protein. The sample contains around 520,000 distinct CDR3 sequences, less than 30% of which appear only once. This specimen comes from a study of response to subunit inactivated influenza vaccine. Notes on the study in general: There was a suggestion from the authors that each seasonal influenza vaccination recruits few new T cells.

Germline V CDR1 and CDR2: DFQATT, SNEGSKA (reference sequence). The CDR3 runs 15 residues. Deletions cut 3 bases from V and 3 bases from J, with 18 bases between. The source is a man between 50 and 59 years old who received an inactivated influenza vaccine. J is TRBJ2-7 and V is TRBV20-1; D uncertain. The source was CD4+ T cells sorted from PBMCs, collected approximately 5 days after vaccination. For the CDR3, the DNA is TGCAGTGCTAGGGACGGTTTGAGGAAATTCTACGAGCAGTACTTC. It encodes CSARDGLRKFYEQYF.